These T cell receptor beta chains were read from a single sample in a study of T cells in localized non-small cell lung cancer. TCRdb's copy holds only in-frame clones and misses some; the assay was immunoSEQ multiplex PCR. The table shows 30,000 to 35,000 clones, with 88% occurring only once. The sequencing used peripheral blood, collected before any cancer treatment. The receptors were gathered from a woman aged 40-75 years with stage I lung adenocarcinoma. Each CDR3 is given with its conserved first and last residue. D genes are given only for firm matches. Not all rows give a size; the values are once, few, many and, for expanded clones, a class.

CASSVGDSSYEQYF	TGTGCCAGCAGCGTAGGGGACAGCTCCTACGAGCAGTACTTC	TRBJ2-7	TRBD1	.	TRBV9
CASSPWGGANTGELFF	TGTGCCAGTAGCCCCTGGGGCGGTGCGAACACCGGGGAGCTGTTTTTT	TRBJ2-2	.	.	TRBV19
CASSTVSLGTGDKLFF	TGTGCCAGCAGCACTGTATCCCTCGGGACAGGGGATAAACTGTTTTTT	TRBJ1-4	.	.	TRBV21-1
CASSFRDRGDEQYF	TGTGCCAGCAGTTTTAGGGACAGGGGAGACGAGCAGTACTTC	TRBJ2-7	TRBD1	.	TRBV27
CASSLGGMAQPQHF	TGTGCCAGCAGCTTGGGGGGGATGGCTCAGCCCCAGCATTTT	TRBJ1-5	.	hyperexpanded	TRBV7-9
CASSLINEQYF	TGTGCCAGCAGCTTAATCAACGAGCAGTACTTC	TRBJ2-7	.	few	TRBV7-2
CASSLGPSGPDTGELFF	TGTGCCAGCAGCTTGGGGCCCTCGGGTCCGGACACCGGGGAGCTGTTTTTT	TRBJ2-2	.	.	TRBV5-6
CATSRVRSSEAFF	TGTGCCACCAGCAGAGTTAGAAGCAGCGAAGCTTTCTTT	TRBJ1-1	.	.	TRBV15
CASSPTGGAGVEQFF	TGTGCCAGCAGCCCAACCGGGGGGGCCGGGGTTGAGCAGTTCTTC	TRBJ2-1	TRBD2	few	TRBV9
CASSLVGQGSYEQYF	TGTGCCAGCAGCTTAGTAGGACAGGGGTCCTACGAGCAGTACTTC	TRBJ2-7	TRBD1	once	TRBV7-9
CASSLDPVSDTQYF	TGTGCCAGCAGCTTAGATCCCGTTTCGGATACGCAGTATTTT	TRBJ2-3	.	.	TRBV11-3
CASSERTDQPQHF	TGTGCCAGCAGTGAACGGACAGATCAGCCCCAGCATTTT	TRBJ1-5	.	.	TRBV6-1
CASSPNRRSPLHF	TGTGCCAGCAGCCCAAACCGCCGTTCACCCCTCCACTTT	TRBJ1-6	.	.	TRBV7-9
CASSSRMGENTGELFF	TGTGCCAGCAGTTCCCGGATGGGGGAAAACACCGGGGAGCTGTTTTTT	TRBJ2-2	.	.	TRBV6-5
CASSLVSGIYNEQFF	TGTGCCAGCAGCTTAGTTTCCGGGATTTACAATGAGCAGTTCTTC	TRBJ2-1	.	.	TRBV11-1
CASSVEGVGNYGYTF	TGTGCCAGCAGCGTAGAAGGGGTAGGGAACTATGGCTACACCTTC	TRBJ1-2	.	.	TRBV9
CASRPFGNTIYF	TGTGCCAGCAGGCCCTTTGGAAACACCATATATTTT	TRBJ1-3	.	.	TRBV11-2
CASSPHGVGDTEAFF	TGTGCCAGCAGCCCTCATGGGGTGGGAGACACTGAAGCTTTCTTT	TRBJ1-1	.	.	TRBV7-3
CASSAGLAGGTDTQYF	TGTGCCAGCAGCGCGGGACTAGCGGGGGGCACAGATACGCAGTATTTT	TRBJ2-3	TRBD2	.	TRBV7-9
CASSEWGGAVSYEQYF	TGTGCCAGCAGTGAATGGGGGGGGGCAGTATCCTACGAGCAGTACTTC	TRBJ2-7	.	once	TRBV6-1
CATSNSGPCEQYF	TGTGCCACCAGCAACAGCGGCCCGTGCGAGCAGTACTTC	TRBJ2-7	.	.	TRBV15
CASSMGPSYNEQFF	TGTGCCAGTAGTATGGGCCCCTCCTACAATGAGCAGTTCTTC	TRBJ2-1	.	.	TRBV19
CASRGLAGGLGYEQFF	TGCGCCAGCAGGGGACTAGCGGGGGGTCTTGGTTATGAGCAGTTCTTC	TRBJ2-1	TRBD2	.	TRBV10-1
CASSPGLAGNTGELFF	TGTGCCAGCAGCCCGGGACTAGCGGGGAACACCGGGGAGCTGTTTTTT	TRBJ2-2	TRBD2	.	TRBV5-4
CASRLEISGGYPHNEQFF	TGTGCAAGTCGCTTAGAAATCAGCGGGGGGTACCCCCACAATGAGCAGTTCTTC	TRBJ2-1	.	.	TRBV12-2
CAWTPGDQPQHF	TGTGCCTGGACGCCAGGGGATCAGCCCCAGCATTTT	TRBJ1-5	.	.	TRBV30
CASSYIQGAGDIQYF	TGTGCCAGCAGTTACATACAGGGGGCGGGAGACATTCAGTACTTC	TRBJ2-4	TRBD1	few	TRBV6-6
CASSTGGSSYNEQFF	TGTGCCAGCAGCACAGGGGGCAGCTCCTACAATGAGCAGTTCTTC	TRBJ2-1	TRBD1	.	TRBV9
CASSLRQPADYGYTF	TGTGCCAGCAGCTTACGACAGCCCGCGGACTATGGCTACACCTTC	TRBJ1-2	.	.	TRBV7-2
CASSQDGRGRQYF	TGCGCCAGCAGCCAAGATGGAAGAGGGAGGCAGTACTTC	TRBJ2-7	.	.	TRBV4-1
CASSTRQGNYGYTF	TGTGCCAGCAGTACGCGACAGGGTAACTATGGCTACACCTTC	TRBJ1-2	TRBD1	.	TRBV6-6
CASSLTRGAGTEAFF	TGTGCCAGCAGCTTGACCCGGGGGGCAGGCACTGAAGCTTTCTTT	TRBJ1-1	.	.	TRBV5-4
CATSRDRGGQVNQPQHF	TGTGCCACCAGCAGAGATCGGGGGGGACAGGTCAATCAGCCCCAGCATTTT	TRBJ1-5	TRBD1	.	TRBV15
CASSLLSTDYYEQYF	TGCGCCAGCAGCCTACTCAGTACAGATTATTACGAGCAGTACTTC	TRBJ2-7	.	.	TRBV4-1